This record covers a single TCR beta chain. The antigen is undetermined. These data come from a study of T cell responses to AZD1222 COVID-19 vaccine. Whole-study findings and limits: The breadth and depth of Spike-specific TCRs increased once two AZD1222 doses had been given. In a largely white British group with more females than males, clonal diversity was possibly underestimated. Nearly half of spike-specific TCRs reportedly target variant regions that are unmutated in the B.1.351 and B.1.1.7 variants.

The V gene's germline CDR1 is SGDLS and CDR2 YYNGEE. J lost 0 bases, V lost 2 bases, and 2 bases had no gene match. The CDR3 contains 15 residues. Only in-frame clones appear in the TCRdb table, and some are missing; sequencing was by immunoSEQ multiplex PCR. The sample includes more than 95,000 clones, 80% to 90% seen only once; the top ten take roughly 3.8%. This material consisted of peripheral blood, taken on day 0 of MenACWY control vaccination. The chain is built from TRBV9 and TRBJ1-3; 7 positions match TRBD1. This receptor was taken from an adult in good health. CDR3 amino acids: CASSVGQVSGNTIYF. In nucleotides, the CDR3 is TGTGCCAGCAGCGTCGGACAGGTCTCTGGAAACACCATATATTTT.